This passage covers 18 T cell receptor beta chains from one sample sequenced in a study of blood T cell repertoires in COVID-19. Profiling relied on immunoSEQ multiplex PCR, and the TCRdb table lists in-frame clones only, not all of them. This table holds 130,000 to 150,000 clones, approximately 80% found once. The specimen sequenced was peripheral blood. These receptors were collected from a human donor in a cohort sampled during active COVID-19.

The chain carries TRBV3-1 (or the pseudogene TRBV3-2) and TRBJ2-1, with 14 positions matching TRBD2. V shed 3 bases and J 9 bases; nucleotides not matched to a gene: 4. The CDR3 runs to 15 residues. Germline-derived CDR1 and CDR2 are LGHDT and YNNKEL (reference sequence). CDR3: CASSQTSGRGGEQFF. The CDR3 nucleotides are TGTGCCAGCAGCCAGACTAGCGGGAGGGGCGGTGAGCAGTTCTTC.

DNA of the CDR3: TGTGCCACCTCTGGGACAGAAAAAACTAATGAAAAACTGTTTTTT. This sequence encodes CATSGTEKTNEKLFF. This chain links TRBV28 with TRBJ1-4; 7 bases map to TRBD1. Germline V lookup: CDR1 MDHEN, CDR2 SYDVKM. This CDR3 is 15 amino acids long. Unmatched junction bases numbered 9, after V lost 10 bases and J lost 1 base.

V gene TRBV29-1 combines with J gene TRBJ1-1, with TRBD1 matching over 12 bases. Per germline, CDR1 SQVTM and CDR2 ANQGSEA. V was clipped by 4 bases and J by 4 bases; unmatched bases: 10. The CDR3 has 16 residues. The CDR3 DNA reads TGCAGCGTTGCCGGGGACAGGGGGCGGGGGTCCACTGAAGCTTTCTTT. Protein: CSVAGDRGRGSTEAFF.

This chain connects TRBV6-6 to TRBJ1-1, with D possibly being TRBD1 (5 bases). The germline V gene encodes CDR1 MNHNY and CDR2 SVGAGI (reference sequence). The CDR3 consists of 13 residues. V dropped 4 bases and J dropped 1 base, with 7 bases sitting between them. Written as DNA, the CDR3 is TGTGCCAGCAGTTCGCAGGGGAACACTGAAGCTTTCTTT. Amino acids: CASSSQGNTEAFF.

This chain links TRBV2 with TRBJ2-7; TRBD1 matches at 8 bases. This CDR3 has 15 residues. After removal of 5 bases from V and 6 bases from J, the junction contained 12 bases not matched to a gene. The germline CDR1 and CDR2 sequences are SNHLY and FYNNEI. The CDR3 reads CASSKDRVVVFEQYF. The DNA of the CDR3 is TGTGCCAGCAGTAAGGACAGGGTGGTGGTGTTCGAGCAGTACTTC.

The V and J genes are TRBV6-5 and TRBJ1-6; D possibly corresponds to TRBD1 (5 bases). This CDR3 has 15 amino acids. CDR1 is MNHEY, CDR2 SVGAGI, per germline. V was clipped by 0 bases and J by 7 bases, with 10 bases between them. As DNA, the CDR3 is TGTGCCAGCAGTTACTCTCCAGGGCAGAATTCACCCCTCCACTTT. It translates to CASSYSPGQNSPLHF.

This sequence joins TRBV7-9 and TRBJ1-3; TRBD1 agrees at 9 bases. The germline V gene encodes CDR1 SEHNR and CDR2 FQNEAQ (reference sequence). V gave up 1 base and J gave up 3 bases; unmatched junction bases: 1. The CDR3 extends over 15 amino acids. The CDR3 region is CASSLGTGVGNTIYF. CDR3 sequence (DNA): TGTGCCAGCAGCTTAGGGACAGGGGTTGGAAACACCATATATTTT.

The chain's CDR3 is CASSPLGTGDNYGYTF. The CDR3 DNA follows: TGTGCCAGCTCACCTCTCGGGACAGGGGACAACTATGGCTACACCTTC. V is TRBV18 and J is TRBJ1-2; 10 bases match TRBD1. Germline V gene lookup returns CDR1 KGHSH and CDR2 LQKENI. The CDR3 has 16 amino acids. V was clipped by 3 bases and J by 2 bases; unmatched bases: 6.

The chain has TRBV5-5 and TRBJ2-7; TRBD1 is a possible D gene (5 bases). The CDR3 extends over 15 amino acids. With 0 bases removed from V and 4 bases from J, the gap between germline ends came to 14 bases. The germline CDR1 and CDR2 sequences are SGHKS and YYEKEE (reference sequence). The CDR3 protein is CASSLAGGAWYEQYF. The DNA for the CDR3 is TGTGCCAGCAGCTTGGCAGGTGGGGCTTGGTACGAGCAGTACTTC.

In DNA, the CDR3 is TGTGCCAGCAGCTTACACCCCGGGTCACCCCTCCACTTT. Translation: CASSLHPGSPLHF. The rearrangement links TRBV7-9 to TRBJ1-6; D unclear. The CDR3 totals 13 residues. Deletions cut 2 bases from V and 10 bases from J, with 9 bases between. Germline V gene lookup returns CDR1 SEHNR and CDR2 FQNEAQ (reference sequence).

This clone qualifies as medium-sized. This rearrangement joins TRBV19 to TRBJ1-5, with 10 bases lining up with TRBD1. Looked up from germline, CDR1 is LNHDA and CDR2 is SQIVND (reference sequence). This CDR3 has 14 amino acids. Trimming removed 6 bases from V and 12 bases from J; junction bases left unmatched: 11. CDR3 region: CASSPGQGFWFQHF. In nucleotides, the CDR3 is TGTGCCAGTAGCCCGGGACAGGGGTTTTGGTTCCAGCATTTT.

This sequence joins TRBV28 and TRBJ1-5; D unclear. The CDR3 has 19 residues. Germline loops: CDR1 MDHEN, CDR2 SYDVKM. Trimming cost V 2 bases and J 4 bases, with 24 bases left between them. CDR3 bases: TGTGCCAGCAGTTTAACCGGGCGATTGCTCCGGGGATTTAATCAGCCCCAGCATTTT. Translated, it gives CASSLTGRLLRGFNQPQHF.

This chain uses TRBV4-1 with TRBJ2-1; 10 bases align to TRBD2. In germline, CDR1 is MGHRA, CDR2 YSYEKL. V lost 10 bases, J lost 5 bases, and 20 bases stayed unmatched. The CDR3 extends over 18 amino acids. The CDR3 nucleotides are TGCGCCACCACCAAGAATTTTCCTCTAGCGGGGGATGACAATGAGCAGTTCTTC. Its translation: CATTKNFPLAGDDNEQFF.

The genes are TRBV6-6 and TRBJ1-3; possible D gene TRBD1, 6 bases. The CDR3 is 14 residues long. Germline CDR1 MNHNY, CDR2 SVGAGI (reference sequence). Trimming took 7 bases from V and 3 from J, leaving 13 bases between them. As DNA, the CDR3 is TGTGCCAGCACGAAGGACAGCCTTGGAAACACCATATATTTT. It specifies CASTKDSLGNTIYF.

The chain is built from TRBV6-6 and TRBJ1-2; no definite D call. The CDR3 is made up of 15 amino acids. From germline, CDR1 is MNHNY and CDR2 SVGAGI (reference sequence). Deletions cut 7 bases from V and 6 bases from J, with 21 bases between. In DNA form, the CDR3 reads TGTGCCAGCACTCCGCGGGGTTCTACCGGGGATGGCTACACCTTC. Translation: CASTPRGSTGDGYTF.

The chain employs TRBV7-2 and TRBJ2-5; 13 positions match TRBD2. The length of the CDR3 is 19 residues. Per germline, CDR1 SGHTA and CDR2 FQGNSA. V was pared by 1 base and J by 0 bases, with 8 bases of the junction left unmatched. The CDR3 sequence is CASSLVWTSGSGDQETQYF. CDR3 nucleotides: TGTGCCAGCAGCTTAGTGTGGACTAGCGGGAGTGGAGACCAAGAGACCCAGTACTTC.

The V and J genes are TRBV7-8 and TRBJ1-5; D is ambiguous. V was pared by 5 bases and J by 2 bases, with 7 bases between. Germline V gives CDR1 SGHVS, CDR2 FQNEAQ. CDR3 length: 13 residues. The CDR3 reads CASSPRGNQPQHF. The CDR3 DNA sequence: TGTGCCAGCAGCCCCCGGGGCAATCAGCCCCAGCATTTT.

The V call is TRBV27, the J call TRBJ2-5; 7 bases are shared with TRBD1. V was clipped by 8 bases and J by 0 bases; unmatched bases: 6. This CDR3 is built from 14 residues. Germline loops: CDR1 MNHEY, CDR2 SMNVEV (reference sequence). CDR3 in DNA: TGTGCCAGCGGCGGACAGGCAAACCAAGAGACCCAGTACTTC. Protein product: CASGGQANQETQYF.